What follows are 5 T cell receptor beta chains derived from one specimen sequenced in a study of PD-L1 blockade in urothelial cancer. Here immunoSEQ multiplex PCR was the method, and the copy in TCRdb shows in-frame clones only, minus some. The data show some 50,000 clones, roughly 87% seen once. The time point denotes: pretreatment peripheral blood. Here the sequenced sample was PBMCs, taken around atezolizumab (anti-PD-L1) treatment. Every receptor here comes from a woman in her sixties with urothelial cancer.

V gene TRBV7-2 combines with J gene TRBJ2-5, with TRBD2 matching over 9 bases. Germline V gives CDR1 SGHTA, CDR2 FQGNSA. This CDR3 has 16 amino acids. Trimming at V came to 5 bases and at J to 5 bases, leaving 12 bases not matched to a gene. The CDR3 DNA reads TGTGCCAGCAGCGTCTCTAGCGGGGCCGGGGAGGAGACCCAGTACTTC. As protein: CASSVSSGAGEETQYF.

The V gene is TRBV4-1, the J gene TRBJ1-4; 7 bases line up with TRBD1. The CDR3 spans 15 residues. V shed 5 bases, J shed 4 bases, and the junction held 7 bases outside the gene matches. Germline V gene sequence: CDR1 MGHRA, CDR2 YSYEKL. The CDR3 DNA reads as TGCGCCAGCAGCACCGAGGACAGGAGTAATGAAAAACTGTTTTTT. Residues: CASSTEDRSNEKLFF.

The DNA for the CDR3 is TGTGCCACCAGCAGAGGGGCAGGGGGCGTCCTTTTATACAATCAGCCCCAGCATTTT. This gives the protein CATSRGAGGVLLYNQPQHF. V gene TRBV15 combines with J gene TRBJ1-5; 8 positions agree with TRBD1. Losses at the gene ends were 1 base for V and 3 bases for J; bases not matched to a gene: 14. Germline-derived CDR1 and CDR2 are LNHNV and YYDKDF (reference sequence). There are 19 residues in the CDR3. The full variable domain, its missing parts supplied by reference TRBV15 and TRBJ1-5, is DAMVIQNPRYQVTQFGKPVTLSCSQTLNHNVMYWYQQKSSQAPKLLFHYYDKDFNNEADTPDNFQSRRPNTSFCFLDIRSPGLGDTAMYLCATSRGAGGVLLYNQPQHFGDGTRLSIL.

V and J are TRBV6-5 and TRBJ1-1, with TRBD1 matching 8 bases. The germline V gene encodes CDR1 MNHEY and CDR2 SVGAGI. V lost 5 bases to trimming and J lost 3 bases; unmatched junction nucleotides: 5. The CDR3 contains 14 residues. CDR3 sequence (DNA): TGTGCCAGCAGTCAGACAGGGGCAGACACTGAAGCTTTCTTT. As protein: CASSQTGADTEAFF.

This rearrangement joins TRBV9 to TRBJ2-7; a possible D gene is TRBD2 (6 bases). V lost 4 bases to trimming and J lost 3 bases, with 14 bases between them. Germline CDR1 is SGDLS and CDR2 is YYNGEE. The CDR3 is 14 residues long. The CDR3 DNA reads TGTGCCAGCAGCTTCGACGGACTAAGCTACGAGCAGTACTTC. It specifies CASSFDGLSYEQYF.